Listed here are 9 T cell receptor beta chains from one sample, sequenced in a study. In TCRdb, the RT-PCR reads were re-called with MiXCR into one record per CDR3 protein. The data contain about 680,000 distinct CDR3 sequences, 12% to 15% of them singletons. Sequencing was performed on memory CD4+ T cells from blood. These receptors were taken from a female donor in good health, serving as a healthy control.

This clonotype was observed a few times. This chain connects TRBV5-1 to TRBJ2-3; 9 bases map to TRBD1. The germline CDR1 and CDR2 sequences are SGHRS and YFSETQ. Losses at the gene ends were 7 bases for V and 4 bases for J; bases not matched to a gene: 7. The CDR3 is 14 residues long. CDR3 DNA sequence: TGCGCCAGCGACAGGGGGTTGGTTTCAGATACGCAGTATTTT. It specifies CASDRGLVSDTQYF.

This clonotype came up a few times. The chain is built from TRBV9 and TRBJ2-2; D ambiguous. The CDR3 consists of 14 residues. Trimming took 0 bases from V and 5 from J, leaving 8 bases between them. Germline CDR1 is SGDLS and CDR2 is YYNGEE. CDR3 amino acids: CASSVVQNTGELFF. The CDR3 region has the DNA TGTGCCAGCAGCGTAGTCCAGAATACCGGGGAGCTGTTTTTT.

This clonotype was seen at least ten times. DNA of the CDR3: TGCAGTGCTGGCAAGGGGTTAGGGGAGACCCAGTACTTC. Its translation is CSAGKGLGETQYF. The J gene is TRBJ2-5, the V gene TRBV20-1; perhaps TRBD1 as D (5 bases). Trimming removed 5 bases from V and 5 bases from J, with 15 bases in between. This CDR3 comprises 13 residues. The germline V gene encodes CDR1 DFQATT and CDR2 SNEGSKA (reference sequence).

The V gene is TRBV6-2 or TRBV6-3, the J gene TRBJ2-1, with D unresolved. Germline V CDR1 and CDR2: MNHEY, SVGEGT. CDR3 length: 11 residues. Deletions cut 5 bases from V and 9 bases from J, with 8 bases between. This CDR3 reads CASSRRLEQFF. Written as DNA, the CDR3 is TGTGCCAGCAGTCGCAGGCTTGAGCAGTTCTTC.

The table lists this clonotype with a few counts. The rearrangement joins TRBV7-2 to TRBJ2-7, with a tentative D call TRBD1 (5 bases). The CDR3 has 19 amino acids. Per the germline V gene, CDR1 is SGHTA and CDR2 is FQGNSA. Trimming stripped 0 bases from V and 3 bases from J, with 24 bases between. The CDR3 nucleotides are TGTGCCAGCAGCTTAGCGATGGGTCAAGACAGCGCATCCTACTACGAGCAGTACTTC. Its translation: CASSLAMGQDSASYYEQYF.

This clonotype has more than one count but fewer than ten. The chain combines TRBV2 with TRBJ1-5, with 11 positions matching TRBD1. The germline CDR1 and CDR2 sequences are SNHLY and FYNNEI. CDR3 length: 17 residues. The V gene end was trimmed by 7 bases and the J gene end by 1 base; junction bases not matched to a gene: 9. The CDR3 reads CASTPGGQGASNQPQHF. In DNA, the CDR3 is TGTGCCAGCACCCCAGGTGGACAGGGGGCCAGCAATCAGCCCCAGCATTTT.

This clonotype appeared many times. The V call is TRBV5-1, the J call TRBJ2-5; the D call may be TRBD1 or TRBD2 (5 bases each). This CDR3 is built from 14 residues. CDR1 is SGHRS, CDR2 YFSETQ, per germline. V lost 2 bases, J lost 2 bases, and 10 bases lay in between. CDR3 protein: CASSFGTAQETQYF. The CDR3 coding sequence is TGCGCCAGCAGCTTCGGGACGGCACAAGAGACCCAGTACTTC.

This clonotype was detected once. The gene calls are TRBV20-1 and TRBJ1-5; 8 bases align to TRBD1. This CDR3 contains 13 residues. Germline V gene sequence: CDR1 DFQATT, CDR2 SNEGSKA (reference sequence). The junction had 4 bases not matched to a gene; V was cut back by 6 bases and J by 3 bases. The CDR3 DNA is TGCAGTGCCGACAGGGGATACAATCAGCCCCAGCATTTT. It translates to CSADRGYNQPQHF.

This clonotype was recorded a few times. J is TRBJ1-5 and V is TRBV6-2 or TRBV6-3; a weak D match, TRBD1 (6 bases). Trimming stripped 6 bases from V and 0 bases from J, with 15 bases between. CDR3 length: 16 amino acids. CDR1 and CDR2 (germline): MNHEY, SVGEGT. The CDR3 sequence: CASRTSQGFSNQPQHF. CDR3 nucleotides: TGTGCCAGCAGGACCTCTCAGGGGTTTAGCAATCAGCCCCAGCATTTT.